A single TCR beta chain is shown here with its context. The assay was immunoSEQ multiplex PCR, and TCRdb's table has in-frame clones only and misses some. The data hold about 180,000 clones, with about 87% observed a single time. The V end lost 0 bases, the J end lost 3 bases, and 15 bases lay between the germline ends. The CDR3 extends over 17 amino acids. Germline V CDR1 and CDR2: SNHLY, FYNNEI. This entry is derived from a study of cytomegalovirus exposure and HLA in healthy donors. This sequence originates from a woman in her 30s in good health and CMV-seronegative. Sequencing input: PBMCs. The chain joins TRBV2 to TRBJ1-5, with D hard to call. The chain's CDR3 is CASSEAGGRPTNQPQHF. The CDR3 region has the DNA TGTGCCAGCAGTGAAGCCGGAGGCCGACCCACCAATCAGCCCCAGCATTTT. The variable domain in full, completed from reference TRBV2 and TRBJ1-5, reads EPEVTQTPSHQVTQMGQEVILRCVPISNHLYFYWYRQILGQKVEFLVSFYNNEISEKSEIFDDQFSVERPDGSNFTLKIRSTKLEDSAMYFCASSEAGGRPTNQPQHFGDGTRLSIL.